This TCR beta chain comes out of a study of T-cell memory formation after mild COVID-19. About the study: Clusters were largely donor specific. Study-level results: A second wave of clones peaked on day 37, and their SARS-CoV-2 specificity went unconfirmed.

This clonotype was observed a few times. Its antigen remains unidentified. Employing constant-segment primers, 5'RACE generated TCR alpha and TCR beta cDNA libraries bearing sample barcodes and UMIs. TCRdb itself ran the 5' RACE reads through MiXCR, one entry per CDR3 protein. The repertoire holds about 210,000 distinct CDR3 sequences, about 10% seen once, with just over 3% in the top ten. The sample taken for sequencing was PBMCs or a T cell subset sorted from them (not recorded which). This clonotype was sampled from a man younger than 35 who had mild COVID-19 (a few samples of this study predate the infection). Cell type and time point are not known.

The CDR3 DNA reads TGTGCCAGCAGCCCCTTTCGGGACAGCTTGAACACTGAAGCTTTCTTT. Protein sequence: CASSPFRDSLNTEAFF. The chain combines TRBV11-2 with TRBJ1-1; 7 positions agree with TRBD1. The V segment lost 5 bases and the J segment 0 bases; nucleotides outside the gene matches: 9. The CDR3 is 16 amino acids. CDR1 is SGHAT and CDR2 is FQNNGV in the germline V gene.